One sample yielded the 4 T cell receptor beta chains listed below, sequenced in a study of shared clonotypes between healthy human individuals (TCRdb year 2020). Library construction relied on the immunoSEQ multiplex PCR assay. TCRdb took this table from immuneACCESS and kept in-frame rearrangements with V and J called. Such tables lack part of the clones; where checked against another copy, unresolved V genes explain under half of the gap, and the rest is unexplained. The sample table records 1.5 million to 2.5 million clones; about 95% of these occur just once. The top ten hold 1% to 1.5% of the sample. CD8 naive samples consisted of CD45RO-negative cells that were positively selected for CCR7, yielding a CD45RA+CCR7+ population without TemRA cells. The sequencing input was naive CD8+ T cells sorted from blood. The sample's cell subset or site label, decoded: CD45RA+CCR7+. The receptor set was obtained from a man between 18 and 35 years old in good health.

The CDR3 loop reads CASRWGHGEKLFF. The CDR3 DNA reads as TGTGCCTCACGGTGGGGTCACGGCGAAAAACTGTTTTTT. This chain joins TRBV13 and TRBJ1-4; D is unclear. CDR3 length: 13 amino acids. Looked up from germline, CDR1 is PRHDT and CDR2 is FYEKMQ (reference sequence). With 11 bases removed from V and 8 bases from J, the gap between germline ends came to 18 bases.

The chain combines TRBV28 with TRBJ2-7, with TRBD2 as a possible D gene (5 bases). Trimming cost V 6 bases and J 6 bases, with 21 bases left between them. This CDR3 comprises 15 residues. Germline values: CDR1 MDHEN, CDR2 SYDVKM. The chain's CDR3 is CASSPPAGETGEQYF. For the CDR3, the DNA is TGTGCCAGCAGCCCCCCGGCCGGGGAAACTGGCGAGCAGTACTTC.

V is TRBV7-9 and J is TRBJ1-1, with D perhaps matching TRBD1 (6 bases). The germline V gene encodes CDR1 SEHNR and CDR2 FQNEAQ (reference sequence). This CDR3 has 14 amino acids. Trimming left V 2 bases short and J 5 bases short, with 12 bases between. CDR3 sequence: CASSLTGAGTEAFF. CDR3 DNA: TGTGCCAGCAGCTTAACGGGGGCTGGGACTGAAGCTTTCTTT.

About this clone: The same CDR3 is also encoded by other DNA sequences in this sample. The V and J genes are TRBV7-8 and TRBJ2-7, with D possibly TRBD2 on 6 matching bases. This CDR3 region has 13 residues. The V and J ends lost 3 bases and 3 bases respectively, with 9 bases between them. Germline CDR1 SGHVS, CDR2 FQNEAQ. In DNA form, the CDR3 reads TGTGCCAGCAGCTTGGGACTCGGCTACGAGCAGTACTTC. It encodes CASSLGLGYEQYF.